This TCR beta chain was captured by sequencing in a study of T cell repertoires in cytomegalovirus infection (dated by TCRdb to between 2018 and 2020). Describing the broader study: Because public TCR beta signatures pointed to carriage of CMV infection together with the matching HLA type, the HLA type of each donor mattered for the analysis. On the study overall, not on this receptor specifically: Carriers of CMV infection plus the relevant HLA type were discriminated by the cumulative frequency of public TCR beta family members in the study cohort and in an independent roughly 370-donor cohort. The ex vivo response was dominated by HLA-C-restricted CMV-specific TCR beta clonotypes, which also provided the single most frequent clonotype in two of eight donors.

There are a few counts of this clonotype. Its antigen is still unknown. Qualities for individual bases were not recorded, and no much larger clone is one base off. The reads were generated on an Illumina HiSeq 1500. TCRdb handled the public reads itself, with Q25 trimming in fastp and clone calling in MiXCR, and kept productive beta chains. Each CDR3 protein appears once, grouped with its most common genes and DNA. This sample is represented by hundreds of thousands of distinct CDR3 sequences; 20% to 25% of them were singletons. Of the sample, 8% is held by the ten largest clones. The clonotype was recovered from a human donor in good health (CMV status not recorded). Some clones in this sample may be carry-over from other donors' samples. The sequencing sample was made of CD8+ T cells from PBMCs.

The DNA sequence is TGCGCCAGCAGCCAAGATCGGTGGGAGGTAAATCAGCCCCAGCATTTT. Its amino acids are CASSQDRWEVNQPQHF. The chain joins TRBV4-3 to TRBJ1-5, with the D gene not confidently named. V is cut by 0 bases and J by 4 bases, and the space between the germline ends is 13 bases. The CDR3 measures 16 amino acids from cysteine to phenylalanine. Solely the CDR3 DNA is kept, with 48 bases framed from the first base. The germline V gene yields LGHNA for CDR1 and YSLEER for CDR2.